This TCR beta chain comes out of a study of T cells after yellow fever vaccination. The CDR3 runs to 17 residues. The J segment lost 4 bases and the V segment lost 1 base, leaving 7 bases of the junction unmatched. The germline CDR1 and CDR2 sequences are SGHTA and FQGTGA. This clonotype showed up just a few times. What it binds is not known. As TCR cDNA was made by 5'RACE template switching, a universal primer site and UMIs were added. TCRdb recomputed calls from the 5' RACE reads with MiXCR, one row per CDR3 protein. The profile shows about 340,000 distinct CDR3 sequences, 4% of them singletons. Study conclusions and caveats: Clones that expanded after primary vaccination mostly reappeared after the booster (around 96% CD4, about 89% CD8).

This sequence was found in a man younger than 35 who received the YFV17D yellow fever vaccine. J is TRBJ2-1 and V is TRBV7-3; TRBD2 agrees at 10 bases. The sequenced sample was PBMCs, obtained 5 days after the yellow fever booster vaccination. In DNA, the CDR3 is TGTGCCAGCAGCTTAAGGGCTAGCGGGGGAGTGTACAATGAGCAGTTCTTC. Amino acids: CASSLRASGGVYNEQFF.